The 5 T cell receptor beta chains reported below all come from one sample, sequenced in a study of T cell responses to AZD1222 COVID-19 vaccine. Only in-frame clones appear in the TCRdb table, and some are missing; sequencing was by immunoSEQ multiplex PCR. The sample contains over 150,000 clones, over 85% of which appear only once. The sequencing here drew on peripheral blood, taken 28 days after the second dose of the MenACWY control vaccine. Receptors originate from an adult who received the MenACWY meningococcal vaccine as a control.

This clone has only a few counts. The chain combines TRBV11-3 with TRBJ1-1; D may be TRBD1 (5 bases). The length of the CDR3 is 14 residues. Looked up from germline, CDR1 is SGHNT and CDR2 is YENEEA. Trimming pared 2 bases from V and 4 bases from J, leaving 11 bases between. This CDR3 reads CASSLRPGGTEAFF. The CDR3 nucleotides are TGTGCCAGCAGCTTACGTCCCGGGGGCACTGAAGCTTTCTTT.

This chain links TRBV18 with TRBJ2-1, with 7 positions matching TRBD2. V gave up 8 bases and J gave up 6 bases; unmatched junction bases: 7. This CDR3 region has 13 residues. Germline CDR1 KGHSH, CDR2 LQKENI. This CDR3 is CASTTLAGNEQFF. Here the CDR3 DNA reads TGTGCCAGCACAACCTTAGCGGGCAATGAGCAGTTCTTC. Full variable domain (outside the CDR3, taken from reference TRBV18 and TRBJ2-1): NAGVMQNPRHLVRRRGQEARLRCSPMKGHSHVYWYRQLPEEGLKFMVYLQKENIIDESGMPKERFSAEFPKEGPSILRIQQVVRGDSAAYFCASTTLAGNEQFFGPGTRLTVL.

The chain links TRBV11-2 to TRBJ2-7, with D uncertain. The germline V gene has CDR1 SGHAT and CDR2 FQNNGV. CDR3 length: 14 amino acids. V shed 5 bases and J shed 4 bases, with 15 bases lying between them. In DNA form, the CDR3 reads TGTGCCAGCAGCCCCCAGGTAGTGACGTACGAGCAGTACTTC. Its translation: CASSPQVVTYEQYF. Full variable domain (missing parts from reference TRBV11-2 and TRBJ2-7): EAGVAQSPRYKIIEKRQSVAFWCNPISGHATLYWYQQILGQGPKLLIQFQNNGVVDDSQLPKDRFSAERLKGVDSTLKIQPAKLEDSAVYLCASSPQVVTYEQYFGPGTRLTVT.

The chain recombines TRBV4-2 with TRBJ2-3; D unresolved. CDR1 and CDR2 (germline): LGHNA, YNFKEQ. The CDR3 has 13 residues. The V end was cut by 1 base, the J end by 4 bases, with 6 bases between. The CDR3 coding sequence is TGTGCCAGCAGCCAAGTTCAGGCAGATACGCAGTATTTT. Residues: CASSQVQADTQYF.

V gene TRBV6-2 or TRBV6-3 combines with J gene TRBJ1-5; possible D gene TRBD1, 5 bases. This CDR3 spans 14 amino acids. Trimming removed 4 bases at V and 1 base at J, with 8 bases between. The germline CDR1 and CDR2 sequences are MNHEY and SVGEGT. The CDR3 protein is CASSFRDSNQPQHF. The CDR3 DNA sequence: TGTGCCAGCAGTTTTCGGGACAGCAATCAGCCCCAGCATTTT.